This T cell receptor beta chain stems from a study of metastatic and nonmetastatic thyroid tumors. Whole-study context: Repertoires from malignant and benign thyroid patients were compared across blood and tumor or nodule tissue. Study-wide results and caveats: Benign nodules were reported to have significantly lower TCR beta diversity than malignant thyroid tumors, in blood and tumor.

Per the original data handling: Clinicopathological groups of papillary thyroid cancer showed CDR3 differences that were used to build a distant-metastasis classifier. MiXCR reprocessed the PCR reads for TCRdb. TCRdb, rather than the study authors, made the V and J calls. The table has some 25,000 clones, approximately 19% seen once; the top ten hold about 5%. Thyroid surgery was performed in patients who had received no treatment beforehand. This clone was counted many times. The target antigen is unknown. The CDR3 length is 11 residues. Per germline, CDR1 SQVTM and CDR2 ANQGSEA. With 7 bases clipped from V and 5 bases from J, the junction kept 4 bases outside the gene matches.

The sample consisted of blood. The TCR originated in a male donor with papillary thyroid cancer or a benign thyroid nodule (not recorded which). Some clones in this sample may be carry-over from other donors' samples. J is TRBJ2-7 and V is TRBV29-1; 8 nucleotides align to TRBD1. This CDR3 is CSAGTGHEQYF. CDR3 DNA: TGCAGCGCCGGGACAGGTCACGAGCAGTACTTC.